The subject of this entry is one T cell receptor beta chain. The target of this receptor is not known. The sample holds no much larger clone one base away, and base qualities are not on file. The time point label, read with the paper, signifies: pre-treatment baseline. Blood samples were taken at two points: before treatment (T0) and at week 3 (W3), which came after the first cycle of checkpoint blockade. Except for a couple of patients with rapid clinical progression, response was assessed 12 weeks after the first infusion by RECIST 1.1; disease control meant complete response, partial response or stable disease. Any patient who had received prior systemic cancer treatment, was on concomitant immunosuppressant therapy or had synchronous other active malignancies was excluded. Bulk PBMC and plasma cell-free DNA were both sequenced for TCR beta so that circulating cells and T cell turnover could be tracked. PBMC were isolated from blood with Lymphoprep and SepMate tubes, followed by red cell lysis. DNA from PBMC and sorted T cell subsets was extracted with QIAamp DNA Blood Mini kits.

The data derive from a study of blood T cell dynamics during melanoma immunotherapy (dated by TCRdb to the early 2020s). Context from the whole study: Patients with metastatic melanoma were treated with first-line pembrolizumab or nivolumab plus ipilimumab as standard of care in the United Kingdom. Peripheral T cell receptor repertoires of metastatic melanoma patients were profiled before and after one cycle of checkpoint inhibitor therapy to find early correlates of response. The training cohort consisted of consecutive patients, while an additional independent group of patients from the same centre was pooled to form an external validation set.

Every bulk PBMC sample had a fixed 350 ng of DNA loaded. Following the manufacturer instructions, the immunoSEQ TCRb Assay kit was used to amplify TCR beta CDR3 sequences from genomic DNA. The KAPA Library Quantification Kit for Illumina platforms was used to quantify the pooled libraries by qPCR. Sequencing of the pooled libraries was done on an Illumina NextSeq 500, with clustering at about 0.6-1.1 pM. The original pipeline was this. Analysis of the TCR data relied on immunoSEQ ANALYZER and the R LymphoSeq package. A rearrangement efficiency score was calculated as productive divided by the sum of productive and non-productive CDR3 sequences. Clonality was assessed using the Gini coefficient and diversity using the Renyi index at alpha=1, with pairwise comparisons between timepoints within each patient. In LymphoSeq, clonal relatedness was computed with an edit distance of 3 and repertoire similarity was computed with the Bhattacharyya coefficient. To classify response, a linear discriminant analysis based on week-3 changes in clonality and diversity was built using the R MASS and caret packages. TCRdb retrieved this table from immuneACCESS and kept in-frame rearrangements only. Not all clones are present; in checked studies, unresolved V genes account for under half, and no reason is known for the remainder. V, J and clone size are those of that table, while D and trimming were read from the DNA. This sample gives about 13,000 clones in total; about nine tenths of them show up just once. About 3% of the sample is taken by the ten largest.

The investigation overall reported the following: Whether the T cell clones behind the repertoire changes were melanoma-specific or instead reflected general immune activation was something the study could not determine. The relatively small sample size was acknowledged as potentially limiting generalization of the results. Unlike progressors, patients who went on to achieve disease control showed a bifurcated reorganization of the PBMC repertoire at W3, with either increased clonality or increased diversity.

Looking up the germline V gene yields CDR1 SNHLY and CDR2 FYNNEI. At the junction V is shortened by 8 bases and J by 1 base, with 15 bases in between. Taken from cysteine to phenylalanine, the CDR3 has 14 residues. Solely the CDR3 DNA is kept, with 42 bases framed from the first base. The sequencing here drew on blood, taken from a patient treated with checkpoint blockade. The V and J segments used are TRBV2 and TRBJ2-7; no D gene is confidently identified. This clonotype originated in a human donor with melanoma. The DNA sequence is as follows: TGTGCCAGCGGACGATCCGGGTTGTCCTACGAGCAGTACTTC. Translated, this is CASGRSGLSYEQYF.